A single sample is the source of the 5 T cell receptor beta chains below, sequenced in a study of molecular identifiers for immune sequencing clone quantification. Each CDR3 protein is one row after TCRdb ran MiXCR on the PCR reads. The sample has about 640,000 distinct CDR3 sequences, around 20% seen once; the top ten hold roughly 0.85%. Sequencing was done on a sample of naive CD8+ T cells from blood, with Jurkat cell RNA spiked in. Noted subset: FACS-sorted CD8+CD4-CCR7+CD45RA+ naive T cells. The receptor source for this set is a human donor in good health. Some libraries in this study had Jurkat cell RNA spiked in.

This clonotype was detected ten times or more. V is TRBV4-1 and J is TRBJ1-3; possibly TRBD1 for D (6 bases). The CDR3 totals 16 residues. The germline V gene encodes CDR1 MGHRA and CDR2 YSYEKL. The ends were cut back, 0 bases at V and 4 bases at J, with 13 bases in the middle. Here the CDR3 reads CASSQEQGTDGNTIYF. DNA for the CDR3: TGCGCCAGCAGCCAAGAGCAGGGGACTGACGGAAACACCATATATTTT.

This clonotype was seen many times. This chain uses TRBV19 with TRBJ1-4; D is unclear. Germline lookup yields CDR1 LNHDA and CDR2 SQIVND (reference sequence). V lost 3 bases and J lost 2, with 10 bases in between. The CDR3 contains 15 residues. The CDR3 nucleotides are TGTGCCAGTAGTATTATGCAATCCACTAATGAAAAACTGTTTTTT. This sequence encodes CASSIMQSTNEKLFF.

By share, this clonotype ranks as medium-sized (0.01 to 0.1%). This rearrangement joins TRBV4-3 to TRBJ1-3; no definite D call. Germline lookup yields CDR1 LGHNA and CDR2 YSLEER. This CDR3 spans 17 amino acids. Between the trimmed V and J ends, which lost 0 bases and 2 bases, there was a span of 14 bases. CDR3 nucleotides: TGCGCCAGCAGCCAAGATCGCGGCAACCATCCTGGAAACACCATATATTTT. As protein: CASSQDRGNHPGNTIYF.

The chain links TRBV4-3 to TRBJ1-3; no definite D call. Trimming stripped 0 bases from V and 0 bases from J, with 6 bases between. This CDR3 comprises 15 residues. Per germline, CDR1 LGHNA and CDR2 YSLEER. The CDR3 loop reads CASSQDWGSGNTIYF. CDR3 DNA: TGCGCCAGCAGCCAAGATTGGGGCTCTGGAAACACCATATATTTT.

This clonotype was recorded a few times. The chain combines TRBV11-2 with TRBJ2-1; D is perhaps TRBD1 (6 bases). There are 16 residues in the CDR3. Trimming removed 2 bases at V and 1 base at J, with 12 bases between. CDR1 and CDR2 (germline): SGHAT, FQNNGV. The CDR3 is CASSLQGIESYNEQFF. In DNA form, the CDR3 reads TGTGCCAGCAGCTTACAGGGGATTGAATCCTACAATGAGCAGTTCTTC.